This T cell receptor (beta chain) is from a study of regulatory T cells in long-lasting Graves disease (dated by TCRdb to about 2021). Background on the whole study: Persistent Graves' disease was defined as persistently positive TSH receptor autoantibodies together with antithyroid drug treatment for over 5 years. TCR sequencing covered roughly 13 persistent and 20 or so newly diagnosed Graves' disease patients, about 35 samples in total. On average, persistent Graves' disease patients in the clinical cohort had been on antithyroid drugs for about 9.3 years. The study was registered as a clinical trial and conducted in China. Persistent Graves' disease patients were compared with newly diagnosed Graves' disease patients by peripheral blood TCR sequencing and RNA sequencing.

On this clonotype itself: Its recognized antigen is unknown. It has no much larger one-base neighbor in the sample; base qualities were not kept.

The CDR1 and CDR2 encoded by the germline V gene are MNHNS and SASEGT. Including the terminal cysteine and phenylalanine, the CDR3 comprises 18 residues. The retained sequence is limited to the CDR3, 54 bases, with the frame set at the first base. V loses 10 bases, J loses 7 bases, and the germline ends lie 34 bases apart. Interpreted using the paper, the time point label stands for: persistent/refractory GD, antithyroid drugs over 5 years with positive TRAb. RNA was extracted from PBMCs in TRIzol for both TCR sequencing and RNA sequencing. The diagnosis of Graves' disease followed American Thyroid Association guidelines. The patients came from an endocrinology department in Xi'an, China. From each patient, around 9 milliliters of peripheral blood was collected into an EDTA anticoagulant tube. PBMCs were isolated by Ficoll Paque Plus density gradient separation without further T cell sorting. RNA quality was checked with an Agilent 2100 Bioanalyzer and agarose gel, and concentration with a NanoDrop 2000.

The library was made by multiplex PCR. The run used an Illumina HiSeq 4000. CDR3 regions were amplified by Arm-PCR with iRepertoire HTBI primers to construct TCR beta libraries. Before sequencing, the PCR products went through gel purification. As for how the authors treated the data: Gene usage analysis of CDR3 amino acid clonotypes used the 55 to 80 TRBV and 14 TRBJ segments found across samples. COPE and FqMerger were used to merge the filtered high-quality paired reads into contigs. BLAST was used to align contigs to IMGT TRBV, TRBD and TRBJ reference genes, with CDR3 defined following IMGT. Highly expanded clones were defined as clonotypes with a frequency above 0.1%. Shannon entropy served as the measure of repertoire diversity, while the Gini coefficient captured V-J evenness. Public clonotypes were defined as clonotypes shared by more than one individual. The public reads were run again by TCRdb, first through fastp at Q25 and then through MiXCR, and only productive beta chains were kept. Identical CDR3 proteins give one entry, which carries the most common genes and DNA. The V and J calls were determined by TCRdb, not by the authors. For this sample the table gives over 650,000 distinct CDR3 sequences, of which around 30% were detected only once. The biggest ten clones account for about 40% of the sample.

Paper-wide results and their limitations: Peripheral blood alone was examined, since thyroid tissue, which constituted the primary lesion, could not be accessed. Persistent disease showed preferential use of TRBV28, TRBJ1-2 and TRBJ2-5, whereas newly diagnosed disease favored TRBV20-1 and TRBJ2-1. Sequencing and analysis were restricted to the TCR beta chain. The authors acknowledged the small sample size as a limitation that may reduce accuracy. Patients with persistent disease shared more public clonotypes (about 2,700) than newly diagnosed patients did (approximately 970). Persistent Graves' disease patients showed lower TCR Shannon entropy and fewer highly expanded clones than newly diagnosed patients, suggesting clonal expansion.

Sequencing was performed on peripheral blood mononuclear cells (PBMCs), taken when the disease was refractory, from a patient treated with antithyroid drugs. The sequence was obtained from a female donor with Graves disease. The rearrangement joined TRBV6-1 to TRBJ1-2; TRBD1 is perhaps the D gene, given 5 matching bases. In nucleotides, the sequence is TGTGCCATTGGGCCTTACGACCAAGAGGGGCCTCTAGCATTTGGCTACACCTTC. Its product reads: CAIGPYDQEGPLAFGYTF.